The present T cell receptor beta chain was sequenced within a study of shared clonotypes between healthy human individuals. Clones were sequenced by immunoSEQ multiplex PCR, and TCRdb holds only the in-frame ones, with some missing. Counted here are about 1 million clones, under 80% occurring once; the ten biggest clones make up 1.4% to 1.5%. This receptor was obtained from a man between 18 and 35 years old in good health. Sequencing was done on a sample of memory CD4+ T cells sorted from blood. The subset here: CD45RA-negative fraction.

CDR3: CASSLRAGGEYEQYF. The CDR3 region has the DNA TGCGCCAGCAGCCTACGAGCGGGGGGAGAATACGAGCAGTACTTC. The gene calls are TRBV5-1 and TRBJ2-7; 9 bases line up with TRBD2. The CDR3 runs to 15 residues. Germline assignment: CDR1 SGHRS and CDR2 YFSETQ. The trim removed 4 bases at V and 4 bases at J, leaving 9 bases unmatched.